Shown below are 25 T cell receptor beta chains from a single sample sequenced in a study of T cells in Graves' hyperthyroidism and ophthalmopathy. Template material for amplifying TCR beta CDR3 regions consisted of RNA transcripts. An initial round of RT-PCR targeting the TCR CDR3 relied on the HTBI primer set. In TCRdb, the multiplex PCR reads were re-called with MiXCR into one record per CDR3 protein. Of more than 300,000 distinct CDR3 sequences listed, approximately 17% were seen once; the top ten hold less than 45%. Sequencing was performed on blood. The receptors shown here come from a man between 18 and 29 years old with Graves' ophthalmopathy.

This clonotype has just a few counts. The chain carries TRBV6-2 or TRBV6-3 and TRBJ2-5; D may be TRBD2 (6 bases). V was shortened by 3 bases and J by 0 bases, with 11 bases between the two germline ends. The CDR3 loop spans 15 amino acids. The germline V gene encodes CDR1 MNHEY and CDR2 SVGEGT. The CDR3, as DNA: TGTGCCAGCAGTTATGAGGCTAGCGACCAAGAGACCCAGTACTTC. Its translation: CASSYEASDQETQYF.

Ten or more counts support this clonotype. The rearrangement links TRBV3-1 to TRBJ2-1; TRBD2 matches 16 bases. Germline V lookup: CDR1 LGHDT, CDR2 YNNKEL (reference sequence). The CDR3 sequence is 15 residues long. The ends lost 2 bases at V and 14 bases at J; junction bases unmatched: 6. For the CDR3, the DNA is TGTGCCAGCAGCCAACCCGGGACTAGCGGGGGGGCCGAGTTCTTC. This sequence encodes CASSQPGTSGGAEFF.

The chain recombines TRBV27 with TRBJ1-5, with a weak D call TRBD1 (6 bases). V lost 3 bases and J 6 bases, leaving 12 bases between the germline ends. This CDR3 spans 14 amino acids. The germline V gene encodes CDR1 MNHEY and CDR2 SMNVEV (reference sequence). CDR3 amino acids: CASSFQGSSQPQHF. CDR3 DNA: TGTGCCAGCAGTTTTCAGGGGAGTAGTCAGCCCCAGCATTTT.

This chain links TRBV20-1 with TRBJ2-3; 8 bases align to TRBD2. The CDR3 is made up of 15 amino acids. The germline V gene has CDR1 DFQATT and CDR2 SNEGSKA (reference sequence). Losses at the gene ends were 8 bases for V and 4 bases for J; bases not matched to a gene: 14. The CDR3 sequence: CSSQGRGAAPDTQYF. The DNA for the CDR3 is TGCAGTTCCCAAGGGCGGGGGGCGGCGCCAGATACGCAGTATTTT.

This clonotype was found a few times. A read error is possible here, since a much larger clone lies one base away. The V call is TRBV5-5, the J call TRBJ2-1; TRBD1 matches at 10 bases. The DNA end is more similar to TRBJ2-7, so the J call may be wrong. Germline values: CDR1 SGHKS, CDR2 YYEKEE (reference sequence). The CDR3 runs to 15 residues. The CDR3 region has the DNA TGTGCCAGCAGACACGGGACAGGGGTACTAAATGAGCAGTACTTC. This sequence encodes CASRHGTGVLNEQYF.

This clonotype has at least ten counts. The junction differs from germline at one of its ends, possibly a read error. Here the CDR3 DNA reads TGTGCCAGCAGCTTGGCCCGGGCGAGGGCCTCCAACGAGCAGTACTTC. This sequence encodes CASSLARARASNEQYF. The chain combines TRBV5-5 with TRBJ2-7; D is possibly TRBD2 (5 bases). Germline loops: CDR1 SGHKS, CDR2 YYEKEE (reference sequence). The CDR3 length is 16 residues.

The rearrangement links TRBV27 to TRBJ2-7, with a possible D match to TRBD2 (7 bases). Trimming pared 6 bases from V and 4 bases from J, leaving 13 bases between. Germline CDR1 reads MNHEY; CDR2 reads SMNVEV (reference sequence). The CDR3 has 13 amino acids. The CDR3 coding sequence is TGTGCCAGCAGAGGGGGGGGAGAGTACGAGCAGTACTTC. As protein: CASRGGGEYEQYF.

V and J are TRBV2 and TRBJ2-1; D gene ambiguous. Trimming pared 6 bases from V and 5 bases from J, leaving 8 bases between. The CDR3 runs to 12 residues. Germline loops: CDR1 SNHLY, CDR2 FYNNEI. CDR3 coding DNA: TGTGCCAGCAGCAACCTCAACAATGAGCAGTTCTTC. This codes for CASSNLNNEQFF. Full variable domain (remainder filled in from reference TRBV2 and TRBJ2-1): EPEVTQTPSHQVTQMGQEVILRCVPISNHLYFYWYRQILGQKVEFLVSFYNNEISEKSEIFDDQFSVERPDGSNFTLKIRSTKLEDSAMYFCASSNLNNEQFFGPGTRLTVL.

This clonotype has at least ten counts. The chain employs TRBV20-1 and TRBJ2-7; 11 bases agree with TRBD1. Germline-derived CDR1 and CDR2 are DFQATT and SNEGSKA (reference sequence). V dropped 6 bases and J dropped 3; count of bases not matched to a gene: 13. CDR3 size: 16 residues. The CDR3, as DNA: TGCAGTGCCACACGTGTCCCGGGACAGGGGGGCTACGAGCAGTACTTC. It specifies CSATRVPGQGGYEQYF.

This clonotype was observed many times. The V call is TRBV6-1, the J call TRBJ2-4, with D maybe TRBD1 (5 bases). The CDR3 contains 15 residues. The V gene's germline CDR1 is MNHNS and CDR2 SASEGT. The ends were cut back, 5 bases at V and 7 bases at J, with 18 bases in the middle. Here the CDR3 reads CASSLAPDSINIQYF. The CDR3 DNA reads as TGTGCCAGCAGTTTGGCTCCCGACAGCATCAACATTCAGTACTTC.

The chain carries TRBV7-8 and TRBJ2-3, with 8 bases fitting TRBD2. The CDR3 covers 14 residues. CDR1 and CDR2 (germline): SGHVS, FQNEAQ. The V gene end was trimmed by 5 bases and the J gene end by 5 bases; junction bases not matched to a gene: 6. The CDR3 DNA reads TGTGCCAGCAGCAAACTAGCGGCGGAAGATACGCAGTATTTT. Its protein product is CASSKLAAEDTQYF.

This sequence joins TRBV15 and TRBJ1-3, with D perhaps TRBD1 (6 bases). The V end was cut by 5 bases, the J end by 1 base, with 15 bases between. The germline V gene encodes CDR1 LNHNV and CDR2 YYDKDF (reference sequence). The CDR3 is 16 amino acids. The CDR3 DNA reads TGTGCCACCAGCTCACTAAGGGGGGTATCTGGAAACACCATATATTTT. Its translation: CATSSLRGVSGNTIYF.

The rearrangement links TRBV3-1 to TRBJ2-2, with D perhaps matching TRBD2 (5 bases). The V gene lost 0 bases and the J gene lost 0 bases, with 11 bases spanning the gap. The germline CDR1 and CDR2 sequences are LGHDT and YNNKEL (reference sequence). This CDR3 contains 17 residues. Here the CDR3 DNA reads TGTGCCAGCAGCCAAGACCAACTAGTCCCGAACACCGGGGAGCTGTTTTTT. Translation gives CASSQDQLVPNTGELFF.

The V call is TRBV9, the J call TRBJ2-7; D is perhaps TRBD1 (6 bases). Germline V gene sequence: CDR1 SGDLS, CDR2 YYNGEE. V was pared by 0 bases and J by 5 bases, with 21 bases between. This CDR3 region has 17 residues. CDR3 bases: TGTGCCAGCAGCGTAGGGGCCGGCTTACAGGGCACCCACGAGCAGTACTTC. Its translation is CASSVGAGLQGTHEQYF.

This clonotype was detected many times. This chain joins TRBV2 and TRBJ2-2, with TRBD1 matching 7 bases. The junction had 2 bases not matched to a gene; V was cut back by 6 bases and J by 1 base. In germline, CDR1 is SNHLY, CDR2 FYNNEI. The CDR3 is 14 amino acids. The CDR3 here is CASRRGRNTGELFF. Written as DNA, the CDR3 is TGTGCCAGCAGGAGGGGGCGGAACACCGGGGAGCTGTTTTTT.

This clonotype was seen many times. The chain recombines TRBV20-1 with TRBJ1-6; TRBD1 matches 10 bases. Germline CDR1 is DFQATT and CDR2 is SNEGSKA (reference sequence). CDR3 size: 13 residues. V lost 5 bases to trimming and J lost 9 bases; unmatched junction nucleotides: 4. The CDR3 DNA reads as TGCAGTGCTGGGACAGGGGAGGGTTCACCCCTCCACTTT. Encoded protein: CSAGTGEGSPLHF.

This chain connects TRBV7-2 to TRBJ1-1; 7 nucleotides line up with TRBD1. Germline V gene data show CDR1 as SGHTA and CDR2 as FQGNSA. The junction had 7 bases not matched to a gene; V was cut back by 0 bases and J by 6 bases. The CDR3 is 15 amino acids. CDR3 in amino acids: CASSLADRPGAEAFF. The CDR3 DNA follows: TGTGCCAGCAGCTTAGCGGACAGGCCGGGAGCTGAAGCTTTCTTT.

The CDR3 sequence: CASSGPGTGTVRGYTF. In DNA form, the CDR3 reads TGTGCCAGCAGCGGTCCCGGGACAGGGACGGTGCGCGGCTACACCTTC. The V call is TRBV9, the J call TRBJ1-2, with 9 nucleotides matching TRBD1. Trimming cost V 3 bases and J 8 bases; bases outside gene matches: 14. The CDR3 is 16 amino acids. Looked up from germline, CDR1 is SGDLS and CDR2 is YYNGEE. The full variable domain, in which reference TRBV9 and TRBJ1-2 provide the parts outside the CDR3, is DSGVTQTPKHLITATGQRVTLRCSPRSGDLSVYWYQQSLDQGLQFLIQYYNGEERAKGNILERFSAQQFPDLHSELNLSSLELGDSALYFCASSGPGTGTVRGYTFGSGTRLTVV.

The rearrangement uses TRBV6-2 or TRBV6-3 and TRBJ2-3; 15 nucleotides line up with TRBD2. The CDR3 spans 18 residues. Germline values: CDR1 MNHEY, CDR2 SVGEGT. V shed 5 bases, J shed 6 bases, and the junction held 12 bases outside the gene matches. Here the CDR3 reads CASSTRTSGRAGVDTQYF. CDR3 nucleotide sequence: TGTGCCAGCAGTACTAGGACTAGCGGGAGGGCTGGGGTGGATACGCAGTATTTT.

This clonotype came up many times. The rearrangement uses TRBV20-1 and TRBJ1-3; D may be TRBD1 (5 bases). The germline gives CDR1 DFQATT, CDR2 SNEGSKA (reference sequence). The V and J ends lost 5 bases and 0 bases respectively, with 8 bases between them. The CDR3 loop spans 13 amino acids. The CDR3 is CSAVGVSGNTIYF. The CDR3 DNA reads TGCAGTGCTGTAGGGGTCTCTGGAAACACCATATATTTT.

This clonotype was picked up many times. The CDR3 here is CASSLRLAGDAQETQYF. The DNA for the CDR3 is TGTGCCAGCAGCTTACGACTAGCGGGGGATGCCCAAGAGACCCAGTACTTC. The chain uses TRBV13 and TRBJ2-5; 12 nucleotides match TRBD2. CDR3 length: 17 amino acids. Trimming cost V 2 bases and J 1 base; bases outside gene matches: 5. Per the germline V gene, CDR1 is PRHDT and CDR2 is FYEKMQ (reference sequence). Looking up the rest from reference TRBV13 and TRBJ2-5 gives the full variable domain: AAGVIQSPRHLIKEKRETATLKCYPIPRHDTVYWYQQGPGQDPQFLISFYEKMQSDKGSIPDRFSAQQFSDYHSELNMSSLELGDSALYFCASSLRLAGDAQETQYFGPGTRLLVL.

For this clonotype: A read error may explain this, as a much larger clone is one base away. This rearrangement joins TRBV12-5 to TRBJ1-2; 9 bases align to TRBD1. The CDR3 consists of 18 residues. Germline loops: CDR1 LGHNT, CDR2 FRNRAP. CDR3 nucleotide sequence: TGTCCTAGTGCCACAGACCCGGGACAGGGTACGGGTAACTATGGCTACACCTTC. Its protein product is CPSATDPGQGTGNYGYTF. The complete variable domain, with remaining parts taken from reference TRBV12-5 and TRBJ1-2, reads DARVTQTPRHKVTEMGQEVTMRCQPILGHNTVFWYRQTMMQGLELLAYFRNRAPLDDSGMPKDRFSAEMPDATLATLKIQPSEPRDSAVYFCPSATDPGQGTGNYGYTFGSGTRLTVV.

V usage is TRBV5-6 and J usage is TRBJ1-6; 8 bases fit TRBD1. The CDR3 runs 14 residues. The V and J ends lost 2 bases and 9 bases, in that order; junction bases with no gene match: 4. CDR1 and CDR2 from the germline V gene are SGHDT and YYEEEE. CDR3: CASSFQDRASPLHF. Here the CDR3 DNA reads TGTGCCAGCAGCTTCCAGGACAGGGCTTCACCCCTCCACTTT.

This chain connects TRBV4-1 to TRBJ2-5, with 13 bases lining up with TRBD2. Trimming removed 1 base from V and 1 base from J; junction bases left unmatched: 3. From germline, CDR1 is MGHRA and CDR2 YSYEKL. The CDR3 runs to 17 residues. The DNA of the CDR3 is TGCGCCAGCAGCCAAGGACTAGCGGGGGGACCCCAAGAGACCCAGTACTTC. This sequence encodes CASSQGLAGGPQETQYF.

This clonotype was detected a few times. The rearrangement links TRBV12-5 to TRBJ2-1, with D unclear. Trimming removed 2 bases at V and 3 bases at J, with 8 bases between. This CDR3 is 14 amino acids long. Germline CDR1 is LGHNT and CDR2 is FRNRAP. The CDR3 spells CASGLYSNYNEQFF. In DNA, the CDR3 is TGTGCTAGTGGTTTGTACAGCAACTACAATGAGCAGTTCTTC.